A selection of T cell receptor beta chains follows, all from one sample in a study of T cell repertoires in cytomegalovirus infection. Using its own MiXCR run on the reads, TCRdb lists one record per CDR3 protein. The sample lists about 400,000 distinct CDR3 sequences; around 18% were seen once. The sample consisted of PBMCs. These TCRs come from a human donor in good health (CMV status not recorded). Some clones in this sample may be carry-over from other donors' samples. Both conserved end residues are part of each CDR3. The D gene is left open where the match is weak. The listing skips clone size in some rows; elsewhere it reads once, few, many or a size class.

v_gene: TRBV7-9; d_gene: .; j_gene: TRBJ1-6; abundance: few; CDR3nt: TGTGCCAGCAGCTTTGGGTTCAGAGATTCACCCCTCCACTTT; CDR3aa: CASSFGFRDSPLHF
v_gene: TRBV7-8; d_gene: .; j_gene: TRBJ1-1; abundance: many; CDR3nt: TGTGCCAGCAGCTTGACCACAGGGAACACTGAAGCTTTCTTT; CDR3aa: CASSLTTGNTEAFF
v_gene: TRBV7-2; d_gene: TRBD1; j_gene: TRBJ2-1; abundance: many; CDR3nt: TGTGCCAGCAGCTTATTAACGTGGGGACAGGGCCCTGTGCAGTTCTTC; CDR3aa: CASSLLTWGQGPVQFF
v_gene: TRBV9; d_gene: .; j_gene: TRBJ2-7; abundance: .; CDR3nt: TGTGCCAGCAGCGTAGCTTCAGGGTCTGACGAGCAGTACTTC; CDR3aa: CASSVASGSDEQYF
v_gene: TRBV29-1; d_gene: TRBD1; j_gene: TRBJ1-2; abundance: few; CDR3nt: TGCAGCGTCGATGCACTGGTCGGGACAGGGAACTATGGCTACACCTTC; CDR3aa: CSVDALVGTGNYGYTF
v_gene: TRBV7-2; d_gene: .; j_gene: TRBJ2-7; abundance: few; CDR3nt: TGTGCCAGCAGCTCTGGCAACTCGGGCGACGAGCAGTACTTC; CDR3aa: CASSSGNSGDEQYF
v_gene: TRBV12-3/TRBV12-4; d_gene: .; j_gene: TRBJ2-5; abundance: .; CDR3nt: TGTGCCAGCAGTCCGGGACTGCGCCAAGAGACCCAGTACTTC; CDR3aa: CASSPGLRQETQYF
v_gene: TRBV29-1; d_gene: .; j_gene: TRBJ1-1; abundance: few; CDR3nt: TGCAGCGTATATCCTTGGGGGACGGAGTACACTGAAGCTTTCTTT; CDR3aa: CSVYPWGTEYTEAFF
v_gene: TRBV11-2; d_gene: .; j_gene: TRBJ2-5; abundance: .; CDR3nt: TGTGCCAGCCAAGGGTTGGAGACCCAGTACTTC; CDR3aa: CASQGLETQYF
v_gene: TRBV12-3/TRBV12-4; d_gene: .; j_gene: TRBJ2-7; abundance: .; CDR3nt: TGTGCCAGCAGTCCCCTCGGAGGGCCGAGGGAGCAGTACTTC; CDR3aa: CASSPLGGPREQYF
v_gene: TRBV19; d_gene: TRBD2; j_gene: TRBJ2-5; abundance: .; CDR3nt: TGTGCCACCAAGTGGGTAGCGGGGGCCCAAGAGACCCAGTACTTC; CDR3aa: CATKWVAGAQETQYF
v_gene: TRBV2; d_gene: TRBD2; j_gene: TRBJ2-6; abundance: many; CDR3nt: TGTGCCAGCAGTAGACTAGCGGGAGCCGGGGCCAACGTCCTGACTTTC; CDR3aa: CASSRLAGAGANVLTF
v_gene: TRBV7-9; d_gene: .; j_gene: TRBJ1-1; abundance: few; CDR3nt: TGTGCCAGCAGCATCTCGACCCGGAACACTGAAGCTTTCTTT; CDR3aa: CASSISTRNTEAFF
v_gene: TRBV7-2; d_gene: .; j_gene: TRBJ2-5; abundance: many; CDR3nt: TGTGCCAGCAGCTTAGGAACACCCCCCTACCAAGAGACCCAGTACTTC; CDR3aa: CASSLGTPPYQETQYF
v_gene: TRBV7-9; d_gene: .; j_gene: TRBJ2-1; abundance: many; CDR3nt: TGTGCCAGCAGCTCCACCGACAGGCTGTCCTACAATGAGCAGTTCTTC; CDR3aa: CASSSTDRLSYNEQFF
v_gene: TRBV23-1; d_gene: .; j_gene: TRBJ2-7; abundance: .; CDR3nt: TGCGCCAGCAGTCAATCGTCGGGAACTGGTATACGTGAGCAGTACTTC; CDR3aa: CASSQSSGTGIREQYF
v_gene: TRBV19; d_gene: TRBD2; j_gene: TRBJ2-5; abundance: .; CDR3nt: TGTGCCAGTAGTACAACGAGCGGGGGCTCACAAGAGACCCAGTACTTC; CDR3aa: CASSTTSGGSQETQYF
v_gene: TRBV6-1; d_gene: .; j_gene: TRBJ1-1; abundance: few; CDR3nt: TGTGCCAGCAGTGAATACGACCGTTCAGGGACTGAAGCTTTCTTT; CDR3aa: CASSEYDRSGTEAFF
v_gene: TRBV7-6; d_gene: .; j_gene: TRBJ2-2; abundance: many; CDR3nt: TGTGCCAGCAGCCCCAGGGGGGGAGACCTCGGGGAGCTGTTTTTT; CDR3aa: CASSPRGGDLGELFF
v_gene: TRBV19; d_gene: .; j_gene: TRBJ2-3; abundance: .; CDR3nt: TGTGCCAGTAGTTATTGGGGGAGCACAGATACGCAGTATTTT; CDR3aa: CASSYWGSTDTQYF
v_gene: TRBV7-2; d_gene: .; j_gene: TRBJ2-2; abundance: .; CDR3nt: TGTGCCAGCAGCTTTGGTCCCGGGGAGCTGTTTTTT; CDR3aa: CASSFGPGELFF
v_gene: TRBV28; d_gene: TRBD2; j_gene: TRBJ2-3; abundance: many; CDR3nt: TGTGCCACCAACCGAGGCGGGAGCTCCGGCACAGATACGCAGTATTTT; CDR3aa: CATNRGGSSGTDTQYF
v_gene: TRBV7-2; d_gene: TRBD1; j_gene: TRBJ2-5; abundance: many; CDR3nt: TGTGCCAGCAGCTTAGCCTATGGGACAGGGCGACAAGAGACCCAGTACTTC; CDR3aa: CASSLAYGTGRQETQYF
v_gene: TRBV2; d_gene: .; j_gene: TRBJ2-7; abundance: few; CDR3nt: TGTGCCAGCAGCCCAAGGGTGGACAACTACGAGCAGTACTTC; CDR3aa: CASSPRVDNYEQYF
v_gene: TRBV11-2; d_gene: .; j_gene: TRBJ2-3; abundance: .; CDR3nt: TGTGCCAGCAGCTTAGATAGCGGTTCCGCAGATACGCAGTATTTT; CDR3aa: CASSLDSGSADTQYF
v_gene: TRBV6-1; d_gene: .; j_gene: TRBJ1-5; abundance: few; CDR3nt: TGTGCCAGCGCGGGGGGGGGGGATCAGCCCCAGCATTTT; CDR3aa: CASAGGGDQPQHF
v_gene: TRBV27; d_gene: TRBD1; j_gene: TRBJ1-2; abundance: few; CDR3nt: TGTGCCAGCAGGATCGGGACAGGGTCTTTTGGCTACACCTTC; CDR3aa: CASRIGTGSFGYTF
v_gene: TRBV4-2; d_gene: .; j_gene: TRBJ1-4; abundance: .; CDR3nt: TGTGCCAGCAGCCGAGGGGGGTCTACTAATGAAAAACTGTTTTTT; CDR3aa: CASSRGGSTNEKLFF
v_gene: TRBV4-3; d_gene: .; j_gene: TRBJ2-6; abundance: .; CDR3nt: TGCGCCAGCAGCCAAGATTTAGGGTCTGGGGCCAACGTCCTGACTTTC; CDR3aa: CASSQDLGSGANVLTF
v_gene: TRBV28; d_gene: .; j_gene: TRBJ1-4; abundance: .; CDR3nt: TGTGCCAGCAGGCGGGTTGAAAATGAAAAACTGTTTTTT; CDR3aa: CASRRVENEKLFF
v_gene: TRBV27; d_gene: .; j_gene: TRBJ1-1; abundance: many; CDR3nt: TGTGCCAGCAGTTTTGTTGGTTTGGGAAACACTGAAGCTTTCTTT; CDR3aa: CASSFVGLGNTEAFF
v_gene: TRBV20-1; d_gene: .; j_gene: TRBJ1-2; abundance: few; CDR3nt: TGCAGTGCTAGGGGGAGCCTGGACACTAACTATGGCTACACCTTC; CDR3aa: CSARGSLDTNYGYTF
v_gene: TRBV7-9; d_gene: .; j_gene: TRBJ2-3; abundance: many; CDR3nt: TGTGCCAGCAGCGCAACTATTACCACAGATACGCAGTATTTT; CDR3aa: CASSATITTDTQYF
v_gene: TRBV12-3/TRBV12-4; d_gene: TRBD1; j_gene: TRBJ1-4; abundance: .; CDR3nt: TGTGCCAGCCTCCTTCGTTGGACAGGGAATGAAAAACTGTTTTTT; CDR3aa: CASLLRWTGNEKLFF
v_gene: TRBV5-1; d_gene: TRBD2; j_gene: TRBJ2-3; abundance: .; CDR3nt: TGCGCCAGCAGCTTCCTCTTCCAGACTAGCGGGAGGGCCGCAGATACGCAGTATTTT; CDR3aa: CASSFLFQTSGRAADTQYF
v_gene: TRBV6-1; d_gene: .; j_gene: TRBJ1-2; abundance: few; CDR3nt: TGTGCCAGCAGTCGCGGCCTCAGGGCGGGTGGCTACACCTTC; CDR3aa: CASSRGLRAGGYTF
v_gene: TRBV6-2/TRBV6-3; d_gene: .; j_gene: TRBJ1-5; abundance: many; CDR3nt: TGTGCCAGCAGCCATTCGAGAGAAAGCAATCAGCCCCAGCATTTT; CDR3aa: CASSHSRESNQPQHF
v_gene: TRBV11-2; d_gene: TRBD2; j_gene: TRBJ2-7; abundance: .; CDR3nt: TGTGCCAGCAGCTTACTAGCGGGAAGTTTCGGCGAGCAGTACTTC; CDR3aa: CASSLLAGSFGEQYF
v_gene: TRBV7-2; d_gene: TRBD2; j_gene: TRBJ2-3; abundance: few; CDR3nt: TGTGCCAGCAGCCCCAGGACTAGCGGTTACACAGATACGCAGTATTTT; CDR3aa: CASSPRTSGYTDTQYF
v_gene: TRBV10-3; d_gene: .; j_gene: TRBJ2-3; abundance: few; CDR3nt: TGTGCCATCAGTGAGTCTGGCCTAGCTCAGGGATATACGCAGTATTTT; CDR3aa: CAISESGLAQGYTQYF
v_gene: TRBV11-2; d_gene: .; j_gene: TRBJ2-3; abundance: many; CDR3nt: TGTGCCAGCAGCTTAGTGGGACACCCCACAGATACGCAGTATTTT; CDR3aa: CASSLVGHPTDTQYF
v_gene: TRBV7-2; d_gene: TRBD2; j_gene: TRBJ2-5; abundance: many; CDR3nt: TGTGCCAGCAGCTCCCAGGGAGGGTCCGTTCAGTGGACCCAGTACTTC; CDR3aa: CASSSQGGSVQWTQYF
v_gene: TRBV7-2; d_gene: .; j_gene: TRBJ2-5; abundance: many; CDR3nt: TGTGCCAGCAGCTTTGACAGACAAGAGACCCAGTACTTC; CDR3aa: CASSFDRQETQYF
v_gene: TRBV7-9; d_gene: .; j_gene: TRBJ2-5; abundance: many; CDR3nt: TGTGCCAGCACCCTATCCGTAGAACAAGAGACCCAGTACTTC; CDR3aa: CASTLSVEQETQYF
v_gene: TRBV9; d_gene: .; j_gene: TRBJ2-3; abundance: few; CDR3nt: TGTGCCAGCAGCCCCCTGCGGGGGCCAGATACGCAGTATTTT; CDR3aa: CASSPLRGPDTQYF
v_gene: TRBV10-3; d_gene: TRBD2; j_gene: TRBJ2-5; abundance: many; CDR3nt: TGTGCCATCAGTGAGAAGGGACTAGCGGGAGCGGGGACCCAGTACTTC; CDR3aa: CAISEKGLAGAGTQYF
v_gene: TRBV12-3/TRBV12-4; d_gene: .; j_gene: TRBJ2-1; abundance: .; CDR3nt: TGTGCCAGCAGTTCCCGCAATGAGCAGTTCTTC; CDR3aa: CASSSRNEQFF
v_gene: TRBV6-8; d_gene: TRBD2; j_gene: TRBJ2-1; abundance: .; CDR3nt: TGTGCCAGCAGTTCCTTCAGAACGGGACTAGCCTACAATGAGCAGTTCTTC; CDR3aa: CASSSFRTGLAYNEQFF
v_gene: TRBV23-1; d_gene: TRBD1; j_gene: TRBJ1-5; abundance: .; CDR3nt: TGCGCCAGCAGTCAATTCCGGCAGGGGGACAATCAGCCCCAGCATTTT; CDR3aa: CASSQFRQGDNQPQHF